This entry lists 22 T cell receptor beta chains sequenced from one sample in a study of T-cell reconstitution after alpha-beta-depleted transplantation in children. Unique molecular identifiers were used to barcode this TCRbeta library. In TCRdb, the PCR reads were re-called with MiXCR into one record per CDR3 protein. The sample has roughly 100,000 distinct CDR3 sequences, 4.5% to 7.5% seen once. Sequenced material: PBMCs, mostly from graft donor cells, taken 60 days after TCRalphabeta/CD19-depleted stem cell transplant. Every receptor here comes from a female patient between 2 and 15 years old who had a stem cell transplant for Fanconi anemia, so the T cells may come from the graft donor.

This clonotype was detected ten times or more. CDR3 nucleotide sequence: TGTGCCAGCAGTTTCGGGGACAGGGTGAGCACAGATACGCAGTATTTT. It is translated as CASSFGDRVSTDTQYF. V gene TRBV28 combines with J gene TRBJ2-3; 9 positions agree with TRBD1. V shed 3 bases and J 0 bases; nucleotides not matched to a gene: 4. The CDR3 spans 16 residues. Germline CDR1 and CDR2: MDHEN and SYDVKM.

This clonotype was recorded many times. The chain links TRBV27 to TRBJ2-7, with 8 bases fitting TRBD1. Germline assignment: CDR1 MNHEY and CDR2 SMNVEV (reference sequence). This CDR3 spans 14 amino acids. The J segment lost 0 bases and the V segment lost 8 bases, leaving 6 bases of the junction unmatched. CDR3 sequence (DNA): TGTGCCAGCGCGGCAGGGGGCTTCTCCTACGAGCAGTACTTC. This codes for CASAAGGFSYEQYF.

This clonotype was seen repeatedly, ten times or more. The V and J genes are TRBV28 and TRBJ2-5; no reliable D call. The CDR3 sequence is 13 residues long. V gave up 5 bases and J gave up 5 bases, with 12 bases separating them. CDR1 is MDHEN and CDR2 is SYDVKM in the germline V gene. The CDR3 here is CASSEQLRETQYF. The CDR3 bases are TGTGCCAGCAGTGAACAGTTACGGGAGACCCAGTACTTC.

This clonotype was seen many times. V and J are TRBV29-1 and TRBJ2-7; 9 bases agree with TRBD2. CDR1 SQVTM and CDR2 ANQGSEA come from the germline V gene. The CDR3 is 12 residues long. Trimming removed 8 bases from V and 2 bases from J; junction bases left unmatched: 4. Written as DNA, the CDR3 is TGCAGCACGACTAGCGGCCCCTACGAGCAGTACTTC. Its translation: CSTTSGPYEQYF.

The chain uses TRBV28 and TRBJ1-1; 8 bases align to TRBD1. This CDR3 has 16 amino acids. The V and J ends lost 6 bases and 3 bases, in that order; junction bases with no gene match: 12. Germline V CDR1 and CDR2: MDHEN, SYDVKM. The CDR3 DNA reads as TGTGCCAGCAGCCGGTGGACAGGGCTCGATCACACTGAAGCTTTCTTT. Translation: CASSRWTGLDHTEAFF. Full variable domain (remainder filled in from reference TRBV28 and TRBJ1-1): DVKVTQSSRYLVKRTGEKVFLECVQDMDHENMFWYRQDPGLGLRLIYFSYDVKMKEKGDIPEGYSVSREKKERFSLILESASTNQTSMYLCASSRWTGLDHTEAFFGQGTRLTVV.

This clonotype was counted at least ten times. V is TRBV18 and J is TRBJ2-1; 9 positions agree with TRBD1. CDR3 length: 16 residues. Germline-derived CDR1 and CDR2 are KGHSH and LQKENI. V was pared by 2 bases and J by 8 bases, with 10 bases of the junction left unmatched. The CDR3 DNA is TGTGCCAGCTCACCATTCGGGACAGGGATAGCGGATGAGCAGTTCTTC. This codes for CASSPFGTGIADEQFF.

This clonotype was detected only a few times. This chain uses TRBV14 with TRBJ2-7; 7 bases are a match to TRBD2. The germline gives CDR1 SGHDN, CDR2 FVKESK. There are 15 residues in the CDR3. The ends lost 1 base at V and 2 bases at J; junction bases unmatched: 5. The CDR3 DNA follows: TGTGCCAGCAGCCAAGTCTCGGGGACTACCTACGAGCAGTACTTC. Translation gives CASSQVSGTTYEQYF.

Relative to its sample, this clonotype is medium-sized (0.01 to 0.1%). V and J are TRBV4-1 and TRBJ1-1; a possible D gene is TRBD1 (5 bases). Germline values: CDR1 MGHRA, CDR2 YSYEKL. V was cut by 0 bases and J by 0 bases, with 20 bases left in between. The CDR3 is made up of 19 amino acids. The CDR3 is CASSQEDLTGTGLNTEAFF. The CDR3 DNA reads TGCGCCAGCAGCCAAGAAGATCTTACCGGAACAGGTTTGAACACTGAAGCTTTCTTT.

In this sample, this clonotype turned up many times. This sequence joins TRBV28 and TRBJ2-3, with D possibly TRBD2 on 5 matching bases. V was shortened by 3 bases and J by 0 bases, with 19 bases between the two germline ends. The CDR3 consists of 18 residues. The germline gives CDR1 MDHEN, CDR2 SYDVKM. The CDR3 protein is CASSFSWASPFSTDTQYF. The CDR3 bases are TGTGCCAGCAGTTTCTCTTGGGCTAGCCCGTTCAGCACAGATACGCAGTATTTT. Drawing the rest from reference TRBV28 and TRBJ2-3, the complete variable domain is DVKVTQSSRYLVKRTGEKVFLECVQDMDHENMFWYRQDPGLGLRLIYFSYDVKMKEKGDIPEGYSVSREKKERFSLILESASTNQTSMYLCASSFSWASPFSTDTQYFGPGTRLTVL.

In this sample, this clonotype turned up many times. The chain couples TRBV20-1 to TRBJ2-1; D unresolved. Germline CDR1 and CDR2: DFQATT and SNEGSKA (reference sequence). The ends were cut back, 6 bases at V and 3 bases at J, with 9 bases in the middle. CDR3 length: 12 amino acids. This chain's CDR3 is CSAGRSYNEQFF. CDR3 DNA sequence: TGCAGTGCGGGCAGGAGCTACAATGAGCAGTTCTTC.

This clonotype was seen many times. V is TRBV5-1 and J is TRBJ2-5, with unresolved D. The CDR3 totals 14 residues. V lost 4 bases and J 4 bases, leaving 14 bases between the germline ends. Germline values: CDR1 SGHRS, CDR2 YFSETQ. CDR3 protein: CASSLMGWGETQYF. In DNA form, the CDR3 reads TGCGCCAGCAGCCTTATGGGTTGGGGAGAGACCCAGTACTTC. The variable domain in full, completed from reference TRBV5-1 and TRBJ2-5, reads KAGVTQTPRYLIKTRGQQVTLSCSPISGHRSVSWYQQTPGQGLQFLFEYFSETQRNKGNFPGRFSGRQFSNSRSEMNVSTLELGDSALYLCASSLMGWGETQYFGPGTRLLVL.

This clonotype is categorized as medium-sized (0.01 to 0.1%). V gene TRBV29-1 combines with J gene TRBJ2-2; no clear D gene. In germline, CDR1 is SQVTM, CDR2 ANQGSEA. The ends were cut back, 4 bases at V and 6 bases at J, with 15 bases in the middle. The CDR3 runs to 14 residues. The CDR3 protein is CSVVRAGTAGELFF. CDR3 DNA: TGCAGCGTTGTTCGGGCAGGAACCGCCGGGGAGCTGTTTTTT.

The chain couples TRBV4-2 to TRBJ1-3; unclear D gene. CDR3 length: 16 residues. The germline V gene encodes CDR1 LGHNA and CDR2 YNFKEQ. Trimming stripped 0 bases from V and 0 bases from J, with 9 bases between. In DNA, the CDR3 is TGTGCCAGCAGCCAAGATCGTCCGCCCTCTGGAAACACCATATATTTT. It encodes CASSQDRPPSGNTIYF.

This clonotype was counted a few times. J is TRBJ2-1 and V is TRBV19; perhaps TRBD2 as D (5 bases). This CDR3 is built from 14 residues. Trimming removed 5 bases from V and 7 bases from J, with 15 bases in between. Germline lookup yields CDR1 LNHDA and CDR2 SQIVND (reference sequence). This CDR3 is CASSPAGRPNEQFF. The CDR3 DNA sequence: TGTGCCAGTAGTCCTGCGGGCCGTCCTAATGAGCAGTTCTTC.

This clonotype showed up many times. The chain has TRBV13 and TRBJ1-1; TRBD1 matches 11 bases. V shed 7 bases and J 4 bases; nucleotides not matched to a gene: 14. Looked up from germline, CDR1 is PRHDT and CDR2 is FYEKMQ (reference sequence). The length of the CDR3 is 17 residues. For the CDR3, the DNA is TGTGCCAGCACCCCCTTCAGGGCAGGGACAGGGGGCACTGAAGCTTTCTTT. Translating it yields CASTPFRAGTGGTEAFF.

This clonotype came up a few times. The gene calls are TRBV15 and TRBJ2-1; 9 bases are shared with TRBD1. V lost 1 base and J lost 6; bases outside the gene matches: 10. The CDR3 has 17 amino acids. Looked up from germline, CDR1 is LNHNV and CDR2 is YYDKDF (reference sequence). CDR3 DNA: TGTGCCACCAGCAGAGCTCTGGGACAGGGAGGGGGCAATGAGCAGTTCTTC. It encodes CATSRALGQGGGNEQFF.

The table lists this clonotype with many counts. This CDR3 is CASSLEWAQYF. The CDR3, as DNA: TGTGCCAGCAGTTTGGAGTGGGCGCAGTATTTT. The J gene is TRBJ2-3, the V gene TRBV12-3 or TRBV12-4; the D is unclear. V was clipped by 3 bases and J by 10 bases, with 8 bases between them. This CDR3 is 11 amino acids long.

The chain employs TRBV25-1 and TRBJ1-6; TRBD1 aligns across 7 bases. The germline gives CDR1 MGHDK, CDR2 SYGVNS. This CDR3 comprises 16 residues. Trimming at V came to 6 bases and at J to 5 bases, leaving 10 bases not matched to a gene. CDR3 residues: CASRAPPGGNNSPLHF. CDR3 bases: TGTGCCAGCAGGGCCCCTCCAGGGGGTAATAATTCACCCCTCCACTTT.

This clonotype was seen repeatedly, ten times or more. V and J are TRBV15 and TRBJ2-1; 12 nucleotides align to TRBD2. The CDR3 sequence is 16 residues long. J gave up 4 bases and V 2 bases, and 3 bases lay outside the gene matches. CDR1 is LNHNV, CDR2 YYDKDF, per germline (reference sequence). This chain's CDR3 is CATSRLGLAGYNEQFF. The DNA for the CDR3 is TGTGCCACCAGCAGACTCGGACTAGCGGGATACAATGAGCAGTTCTTC.

V gene TRBV5-6 combines with J gene TRBJ2-5, with 8 bases aligning to TRBD2. This CDR3 comprises 14 residues. Germline V gene data show CDR1 as SGHDT and CDR2 as YYEEEE. V lost 3 bases to trimming and J lost 5 bases; unmatched junction nucleotides: 6. CDR3 nucleotide sequence: TGTGCCAGCAGCTCCGGACTAGCAAGCGAGACCCAGTACTTC. It codes for CASSSGLASETQYF.

This clonotype was detected ten times or more. This sequence joins TRBV19 and TRBJ2-3; possible D gene TRBD2, 6 bases. Trimming shortened V by 1 base and J by 1 base, and 9 bases separated the two germline ends. The germline V gene has CDR1 LNHDA and CDR2 SQIVND (reference sequence). The CDR3 is made up of 15 amino acids. This chain's CDR3 is CASSIVASGTDTQYF. DNA for the CDR3: TGTGCCAGTAGTATAGTGGCTAGCGGCACAGATACGCAGTATTTT.

This clonotype was observed a handful of times. The rearrangement uses TRBV30 and TRBJ1-1, with D uncertain. CDR1 is GTSNPN, CDR2 SVGIG, per germline (reference sequence). Trimming shortened V by 5 bases and J by 8 bases, and 9 bases separated the two germline ends. This CDR3 comprises 10 residues. CDR3 sequence (DNA): TGTGCCTGGCGGCCGTTCGAAGCTTTCTTT. The encoded protein is CAWRPFEAFF.